These T cell receptor beta chains were read from a single sample in a study of T cells in pancreatic ductal adenocarcinoma. Using immunoSEQ multiplex PCR, the repertoire was profiled, and TCRdb retains in-frame clones only, with some absent. The profile shows about 16,000 clones, roughly 89% of them singletons. The sample was PBMCs. The receptors derive from a human donor with pancreatic ductal adenocarcinoma. The CDR3 runs from the conserved cysteine through the conserved F or W. The D gene is left open where the match is weak. Size tells how often a clone was seen (once, few, many) or the class of an expanded clone, and some rows leave it out.

>.|TRBJ1-5|TRBD1|TRBV28
CASSFSGQGFYSNQPQHF
TGTGCCAGCAGTTTCTCGGGACAGGGGTTTTATAGCAATCAGCCCCAGCATTTT
>.|TRBJ2-1|.|TRBV9
CASSVAGASNEQFF
TGTGCCAGCAGCGTAGCTGGGGCCAGCAATGAGCAGTTCTTC
>.|TRBJ1-5|.|TRBV30
CAWSNGANQPQHF
TGTGCCTGGAGTAACGGGGCCAATCAGCCCCAGCATTTT
>.|TRBJ1-2|.|TRBV19
CASSAPDSENYGYTF
TGTGCCAGTAGTGCCCCGGACAGTGAAAACTATGGCTACACCTTC
>few|TRBJ2-3|.|TRBV7-3
CASSYADTQYF
TGTGCCAGCAGCTATGCCGATACGCAGTATTTT
>.|TRBJ2-7|TRBD1|TRBV2
CASSDRGTSYEQYF
TGTGCCAGCTCGGACAGGGGTACGTCCTACGAGCAGTACTTC
>few|TRBJ1-2|.|TRBV7-2
CASSLGLLRVPNYGYTF
TGTGCCAGCAGCTTAGGACTCCTCAGGGTGCCCAACTATGGCTACACCTTC
>.|TRBJ2-7|.|TRBV2
CASSGEGSSYEQYF
TGTGCCAGCAGTGGTGAGGGCAGCTCCTACGAGCAGTACTTC
>.|TRBJ1-5|.|TRBV6-5
CASSPWDGNNQPQHF
TGTGCCAGCAGTCCCTGGGACGGGAACAATCAGCCCCAGCATTTT
>.|TRBJ2-2|TRBD1|TRBV29-1
CSVGDRVAGELFF
TGCAGCGTTGGAGACAGGGTAGCCGGGGAGCTGTTTTTT
>.|TRBJ1-2|.|TRBV5-1
CASRSQGPANYGYTF
TGCGCCAGCAGGAGTCAGGGGCCAGCTAACTATGGCTACACCTTC
>.|TRBJ1-2|.|TRBV30
CALSISDRGVSGYTF
TGTGCCCTATCGATCAGTGACAGAGGGGTCAGTGGCTACACCTTC
>.|TRBJ1-2|TRBD1|TRBV4-3
CASLGGTGGGYTF
TGCGCCAGCCTCGGCGGGACAGGGGGTGGCTACACCTTC
>.|TRBJ2-2|TRBD1|TRBV13
CASSVVRDRANTGELFF
TGTGCCAGCAGCGTAGTAAGGGACAGGGCGAACACCGGGGAGCTGTTTTTT
>.|TRBJ2-2|.|TRBV7-6
CASSRTRTTGELFF
TGTGCCAGCAGCCGGACGAGGACTACCGGGGAGCTGTTTTTT
>.|TRBJ2-1|TRBD2|TRBV9
CASSAILAGGPNEQFF
TGTGCCAGCAGCGCCATCCTAGCGGGAGGGCCCAATGAGCAGTTCTTC
>.|TRBJ2-1|.|TRBV4-1
CASSQVDLGLPGYNEQFF
TGCGCCAGCAGCCAAGTGGACCTAGGCTTACCGGGCTACAATGAGCAGTTCTTC
>.|TRBJ2-7|TRBD2|TRBV5-1
CASSLAAGAYEQYF
TGCGCCAGCAGCTTGGCGGCGGGGGCCTACGAGCAGTACTTC
>.|TRBJ2-7|.|TRBV21-1
CASSKGGADRGSSYEQYF
TGTGCCAGCAGCAAAGGTGGGGCTGACAGGGGAAGCTCCTACGAGCAGTACTTC
>.|TRBJ2-1|TRBD2|TRBV5-6
CASTSLSGRYNEQFF
TGTGCCAGCACCTCTTTAAGCGGGAGGTACAATGAGCAGTTCTTC
>.|TRBJ2-3|.|TRBV2
CASSEAEGGGNTDTQYF
TGTGCCAGCAGTGAAGCGGAGGGGGGGGGAAACACAGATACGCAGTATTTT
>.|TRBJ2-7|TRBD1|TRBV7-8
CASSLLNQGAVGKQYF
TGTGCCAGCAGCTTACTGAACCAGGGGGCCGTGGGGAAACAGTACTTC
>once|TRBJ1-2|TRBD1|TRBV5-6
CASSADRVYGYTF
TGTGCCAGCAGCGCGGACAGGGTCTATGGCTACACCTTC
>.|TRBJ1-5|.|TRBV6-5
CATREGNQPQHF
TGTGCCACCCGGGAGGGCAATCAGCCCCAGCATTTT
>.|TRBJ1-2|TRBD1|TRBV18
CASSRTPGQGDGYTF
TGTGCCAGCTCACGGACACCGGGACAGGGGGATGGCTACACCTTC
>.|TRBJ2-1|TRBD1|TRBV6-4
CASRGADRGISYNEQFF
TGTGCCAGCAGGGGGGCGGACAGGGGGATCTCCTACAATGAGCAGTTCTTC
>.|TRBJ1-2|.|TRBV6-6
CAIVGRDYGYTF
TGTGCCATCGTAGGACGGGACTATGGCTACACCTTC
>large|TRBJ2-7|TRBD1|TRBV25-1
CASSPQGRGRLEQYF
TGTGCCAGCAGTCCACAGGGTAGGGGGCGGCTCGAGCAGTACTTC
>.|TRBJ2-4|.|TRBV6-1
CASSEPRWGAVASRELLAKNIQYF
TGTGCCAGCAGTGAACCCCGGTGGGGGGCCGTCGCTTCACGGGAATTACTAGCCAAAAACATTCAGTACTTC
>.|TRBJ2-7|TRBD1|TRBV6-5
CASSYGTGGAYEQYF
TGTGCCAGCAGTTACGGGACAGGGGGCGCGTACGAGCAGTACTTC
>.|TRBJ1-6|.|TRBV18
CASSPETVHNSPLHF
TGTGCCAGCTCACCCGAGACAGTACATAATTCACCCCTCCACTTT
>.|TRBJ2-3|.|TRBV27
CASSLLRGSSTDTQYF
TGTGCCAGCAGTTTATTGAGGGGGTCTAGCACAGATACGCAGTATTTT
>.|TRBJ2-7|.|TRBV7-9
CASSSYYEQYF
TGTGCCAGCAGCAGCTACTACGAGCAGTACTTC
>.|TRBJ2-1|TRBD2|TRBV7-9
CASSFSRRGLAVDNEQFF
TGTGCCAGCAGCTTTAGTAGGAGGGGACTAGCGGTCGACAATGAGCAGTTCTTC
>.|TRBJ2-1|TRBD2|TRBV14
CASTLLVAGAPNDEQFF
TGTGCCAGCACCCTCTTGGTAGCGGGGGCCCCGAATGATGAGCAGTTCTTC
>.|TRBJ1-2|.|TRBV7-9
CASSLGPGGYGYTF
TGTGCCAGCAGCTTAGGTCCAGGTGGATATGGCTACACCTTC
>.|TRBJ2-5|TRBD2|TRBV2
CASSTSGPSWETQYF
TGTGCCAGCTCGACTAGCGGGCCTTCCTGGGAGACCCAGTACTTC
>few|TRBJ2-1|TRBD2|TRBV4-2
CASSQDWGLAGAEPLF
TGTGCCAGCAGCCAAGATTGGGGACTAGCGGGGGCCGAACCCCTCTTC
>.|TRBJ2-7|.|TRBV13
CASNQGRISYEQYF
TGTGCCAGCAACCAGGGGCGAATCTCCTACGAGCAGTACTTC
>.|TRBJ2-2|.|TRBV6-1
CASTGPNTGELFF
TGTGCCAGCACTGGACCCAACACCGGGGAGCTGTTTTTT
>.|TRBJ2-7|.|TRBV2
CASSETGPYEQYF
TGTGCCAGCAGTGAAACAGGACCCTACGAGCAGTACTTC
>.|TRBJ2-7|.|TRBV14
CASSQGSREWRSYEQYF
TGTGCCAGCAGCCAAGGTTCTCGGGAGTGGCGATCCTACGAGCAGTACTTC